The 23 T cell receptor beta chains presented below share a single source sample, sequenced in a study of CD8+ T cells in alopecia areata. For several of the biomarker-study patients, the CD4+ cells were further sorted so as to obtain CD25+CD127- cells. As the sequencing template, cDNA was produced by extracting RNA and reverse transcribing it. TCRdb keeps only in-frame clones here, not all; method: immunoSEQ multiplex PCR. The data contain roughly 8,000 clones, approximately 70% of them singletons. Specimen: CD4+ Tregs sorted from blood. These receptors originate from a human donor with alopecia areata.

The chain has TRBV11-2 and TRBJ2-1, with TRBD2 matching 13 bases. The CDR3 has 16 amino acids. With 5 bases clipped from V and 8 bases from J, the junction kept 9 bases outside the gene matches. From germline, CDR1 is SGHAT and CDR2 FQNNGV. The CDR3 nucleotides are TGTGCCAGCAGCAGATGGGGACTAGCGGGAACCGATGAGCAGTTCTTC. It codes for CASSRWGLAGTDEQFF.

This chain links TRBV4-3 with TRBJ2-3; 8 bases map to TRBD1. The germline gives CDR1 LGHNA, CDR2 YSLEER. The CDR3 sequence is 13 residues long. V gave up 4 bases and J gave up 6 bases; unmatched junction bases: 3. CDR3 in DNA: TGCGCCAGCAGCCTAAGGACAGGGGATACGCAGTATTTT. The encoded protein is CASSLRTGDTQYF.

This chain joins TRBV7-2 and TRBJ2-7, with D uncertain. The CDR3 extends over 14 amino acids. V lost 4 bases to trimming and J lost 2 bases, with 12 bases between them. In germline, CDR1 is SGHTA, CDR2 FQGNSA. The CDR3 bases are TGTGCCAGCAGCTCGCACCTAGGGACCTACGAGCAGTACTTC. Amino acids: CASSSHLGTYEQYF.

In DNA form, the CDR3 reads TGTGCCAGCAGCTTAGCTCTGCGCTACGAGCAGTACTTC. Translated, it gives CASSLALRYEQYF. The genes are TRBV7-2 and TRBJ2-7; D ambiguous. V gave up 0 bases and J gave up 3 bases, with 6 bases separating them. This CDR3 is 13 amino acids long. Germline lookup yields CDR1 SGHTA and CDR2 FQGNSA.

V usage is TRBV7-9 and J usage is TRBJ1-5, with unresolved D. This CDR3 has 14 amino acids. Trimming pared 1 base from V and 7 bases from J, leaving 11 bases between. Germline CDR1 is SEHNR and CDR2 is FQNEAQ (reference sequence). The CDR3 DNA follows: TGTGCCAGCAGCTTAGACTCAATCATCCAGCCCCAGCATTTT. Encoded protein: CASSLDSIIQPQHF.

The genes are TRBV7-6 and TRBJ1-1; 7 bases fit TRBD1. Germline V CDR1 and CDR2: SGHVS, FNYEAQ. This CDR3 contains 18 residues. The V gene end was trimmed by 5 bases and the J gene end by 1 base; junction bases not matched to a gene: 16. The CDR3 protein is CASSLRQGRIARNTEAFF. For the CDR3, the DNA is TGTGCCAGCAGCCTAAGACAGGGAAGAATCGCTCGGAACACTGAAGCTTTCTTT.

V gene TRBV28 combines with J gene TRBJ2-7; 14 positions agree with TRBD2. Germline V gives CDR1 MDHEN, CDR2 SYDVKM. The CDR3 is 15 residues long. Trimming cost V 3 bases and J 7 bases; bases outside gene matches: 5. The CDR3 region has the DNA TGTGCCAGCAGTTTGAGACTAGCGGGGGGGCAAGAGCAGTACTTC. Translating gives CASSLRLAGGQEQYF.

The V gene is TRBV11-2, the J gene TRBJ1-1; the D is unclear. V was trimmed by 3 bases and J by 2 bases, leaving 13 bases between them. Germline V CDR1 and CDR2: SGHAT, FQNNGV. The CDR3 totals 15 residues. The CDR3 DNA follows: TGTGCCAGCAGCTTCTACGGGGTCTTCAACACTGAAGCTTTCTTT. Translated, it gives CASSFYGVFNTEAFF. Full variable domain (rest looked up from reference TRBV11-2 and TRBJ1-1): EAGVAQSPRYKIIEKRQSVAFWCNPISGHATLYWYQQILGQGPKLLIQFQNNGVVDDSQLPKDRFSAERLKGVDSTLKIQPAKLEDSAVYLCASSFYGVFNTEAFFGQGTRLTVV.

The chain links TRBV28 to TRBJ1-2; D call uncertain. The CDR3 consists of 14 residues. V lost 3 bases and J lost 4, with 12 bases in between. Germline CDR1 reads MDHEN; CDR2 reads SYDVKM. CDR3 coding DNA: TGTGCCAGCAGTTTGGTCGAAGGGAGCTATGGCTACACCTTC. Translated, it gives CASSLVEGSYGYTF.

The genes are TRBV7-9 and TRBJ2-7; 7 positions match TRBD2. Per the germline V gene, CDR1 is SEHNR and CDR2 is FQNEAQ (reference sequence). Trimming cost V 5 bases and J 3 bases; bases outside gene matches: 10. This CDR3 contains 15 residues. The CDR3 spells CASSLFRAGVYEQYF. CDR3 nucleotide sequence: TGTGCCAGCAGCCTATTCAGGGCGGGGGTCTACGAGCAGTACTTC.

The J gene is TRBJ2-3, the V gene TRBV5-1, with TRBD1 identical over 7 bases. The CDR3 spans 14 residues. Looked up from germline, CDR1 is SGHRS and CDR2 is YFSETQ. With V trimmed by 4 bases and J by 1 base, 3 bases remained unmatched. The CDR3 DNA reads as TGCGCCAGCAGCAGGGACAGAGGCACAGATACGCAGTATTTT. This translates into CASSRDRGTDTQYF.

The V gene is TRBV28, the J gene TRBJ2-1; TRBD1 matches 7 bases. Germline values: CDR1 MDHEN, CDR2 SYDVKM. The V segment lost 3 bases and the J segment 4 bases; nucleotides outside the gene matches: 6. The CDR3 has 15 amino acids. CDR3 DNA: TGTGCCAGCAGTTTCCCGGGACAGCAATACAATGAGCAGTTCTTC. This codes for CASSFPGQQYNEQFF.

The CDR3 DNA follows: TGTGCCAGCTCACGTACAGGGAATGAGCAGTTCTTC. Translation gives CASSRTGNEQFF. The chain employs TRBV18 and TRBJ2-1, with D perhaps TRBD1 (6 bases). CDR3 length: 12 residues. Trimming removed 4 bases at V and 7 bases at J, with 8 bases between. Germline V lookup: CDR1 KGHSH, CDR2 LQKENI.

In regard to this clone: Compared with germline, one end of the junction differs, possibly owing to a read error. This chain connects TRBV11-2 to TRBJ2-3, with TRBD2 as a possible D gene (6 bases). Germline V lookup: CDR1 SGHAT, CDR2 FQNNGV. This CDR3 is 12 amino acids long. CDR3 DNA sequence: TGTGCCAGCAGCGGGGGGAGTTGGATCGCGCTTTTT. Its translation is CASSGGSWIALF. Using reference TRBV11-2 and TRBJ2-3 for the parts outside the CDR3, the full variable domain is EAGVAQSPRYKIIEKRQSVAFWCNPISGHATLYWYQQILGQGPKLLIQFQNNGVVDDSQLPKDRFSAERLKGVDSTLKIQPAKLEDSAVYLCASSGGSWIALFGPGTRLTVL.

This clone appeared a few times. J is TRBJ2-5 and V is TRBV5-1; D not resolved. The germline V gene encodes CDR1 SGHRS and CDR2 YFSETQ. The CDR3 runs 12 residues. Trimming left V 0 bases short and J 7 bases short, with 7 bases between. The CDR3 protein is CASSLDLGTQYF. The DNA for the CDR3 is TGCGCCAGCAGCTTGGATCTAGGGACCCAGTACTTC.

V gene TRBV7-9 combines with J gene TRBJ2-7; 12 bases are a match to TRBD2. CDR3 length: 16 amino acids. Germline trimming cut 5 bases from V and 2 bases from J; bases unmatched to any gene: 7. Germline V gene sequence: CDR1 SEHNR, CDR2 FQNEAQ (reference sequence). CDR3 in amino acids: CASSPRLAGVPYEQYF. For the CDR3, the DNA is TGTGCCAGCAGCCCACGACTAGCGGGAGTCCCCTACGAGCAGTACTTC.

The chain is built from TRBV7-2 and TRBJ2-7; D is undetermined. V was shortened by 1 base and J by 0 bases, with 7 bases between the two germline ends. This CDR3 spans 14 amino acids. The germline gives CDR1 SGHTA, CDR2 FQGNSA. CDR3 in DNA: TGTGCCAGCAGCTTAGGTTCTAGCTCCTACGAGCAGTACTTC. Translated: CASSLGSSSYEQYF.

The CDR3 region is CASGISIPGKTYGYTF. CDR3 bases: TGTGCCAGCGGGATCTCCATACCAGGAAAGACCTATGGCTACACCTTC. This chain connects TRBV5-4 to TRBJ1-2; no reliable D call. This CDR3 spans 16 amino acids. V was trimmed by 7 bases and J by 4 bases, leaving 23 bases between them. Germline V gene lookup returns CDR1 SGHNT and CDR2 YYREEE (reference sequence).

This clone was recorded a few times. The rearrangement links TRBV15 to TRBJ2-5; D might be TRBD1 (6 bases). V was pared by 5 bases and J by 5 bases, with 9 bases between. This CDR3 has 12 residues. Germline CDR1 reads LNHNV; CDR2 reads YYDKDF (reference sequence). CDR3 nucleotides: TGTGCCACCAGCGGGGGCTGGGAGACCCAGTACTTC. This gives the protein CATSGGWETQYF.

The V call is TRBV4-1, the J call TRBJ2-1; weak D call: TRBD2 (6 bases). The V gene's germline CDR1 is MGHRA and CDR2 YSYEKL. There are 13 residues in the CDR3. V dropped 4 bases and J dropped 13 bases, with 17 bases sitting between them. CDR3 amino acids: CASSLGRLGDQFF. CDR3 nucleotide sequence: TGCGCCAGCAGCCTGGGGAGACTAGGGGATCAGTTCTTC.

The CDR3 loop is CASSWGLKNTEAFF. In nucleotides, the CDR3 is TGCGCCAGCAGCTGGGGACTTAAGAACACTGAAGCTTTCTTT. J is TRBJ1-1 and V is TRBV5-1, with TRBD1 as a possible D gene (5 bases). This CDR3 contains 14 residues. Trimming stripped 3 bases from V and 1 base from J, with 10 bases between. The V gene's germline CDR1 is SGHRS and CDR2 YFSETQ.

This clone has more than one count but fewer than ten. The chain joins TRBV2 to TRBJ2-5; D may correspond to TRBD1 or TRBD2 (5 bases each). Germline V gene sequence: CDR1 SNHLY, CDR2 FYNNEI. The CDR3 contains 16 residues. Deletions cut 4 bases from V and 4 bases from J, with 19 bases between. CDR3 in amino acids: CASSGDLRGTGETQYF. DNA for the CDR3: TGTGCCAGCAGTGGGGACCTTCGCGGAACCGGAGAGACCCAGTACTTC.

The chain is built from TRBV19 and TRBJ2-7; no definite D call. CDR1 is LNHDA and CDR2 is SQIVND in the germline V gene (reference sequence). The CDR3 length is 14 residues. The V and J ends lost 6 bases and 3 bases respectively, with 15 bases between them. The CDR3 DNA sequence: TGTGCCAGTAGCCCGAGTCAGGCAGTCTACGAGCAGTACTTC. Translating gives CASSPSQAVYEQYF.